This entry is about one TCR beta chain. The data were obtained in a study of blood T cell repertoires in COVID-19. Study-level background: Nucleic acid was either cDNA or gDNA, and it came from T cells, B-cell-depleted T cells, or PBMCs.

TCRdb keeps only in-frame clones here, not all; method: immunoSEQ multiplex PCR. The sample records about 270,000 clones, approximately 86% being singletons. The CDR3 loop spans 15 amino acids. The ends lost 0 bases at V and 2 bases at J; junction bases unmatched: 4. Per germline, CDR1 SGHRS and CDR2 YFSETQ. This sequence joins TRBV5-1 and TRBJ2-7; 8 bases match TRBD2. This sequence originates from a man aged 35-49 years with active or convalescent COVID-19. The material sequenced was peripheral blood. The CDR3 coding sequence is TGCGCCAGCAGCTTGGGCGGCGGGGGGACCTACGAGCAGTACTTC. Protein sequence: CASSLGGGGTYEQYF.